One and the same sample provided the 8 T cell receptor beta chains below, sequenced in a study of blood T cell repertoires in COVID-19. Clones were sequenced by immunoSEQ multiplex PCR, and TCRdb holds only the in-frame ones, with some missing. Of approximately 160,000 clones listed, more than 70% are singletons. Sequencing was performed on peripheral blood. The receptor set was obtained from a middle-aged man with active or convalescent COVID-19.

The chain recombines TRBV6-1 with TRBJ2-7; 9 nucleotides agree with TRBD1. This CDR3 spans 15 amino acids. V gave up 3 bases and J gave up 3 bases; unmatched junction bases: 6. CDR1 and CDR2 (germline): MNHNS, SASEGT. CDR3 DNA: TGTGCCAGCAGTGAGGGAACAGGGGGCTTCTACGAGCAGTACTTC. Its protein product is CASSEGTGGFYEQYF.

The chain is built from TRBV5-1 and TRBJ2-1; 9 nucleotides align to TRBD2. Germline CDR1 and CDR2: SGHRS and YFSETQ. V trimming: 4 bases; J trimming: 5 bases; junction bases outside the gene matches: 10. The CDR3 sequence is 16 residues long. The chain's CDR3 is CASSKRPGTSNNEQFF. CDR3 coding DNA: TGCGCCAGCAGCAAAAGACCCGGGACTAGCAACAATGAGCAGTTCTTC.

This chain links TRBV2 with TRBJ1-4; D is perhaps TRBD1 (6 bases). V shed 4 bases and J shed 8 bases, with 11 bases lying between them. The CDR3 is 13 residues long. Germline V gene lookup returns CDR1 SNHLY and CDR2 FYNNEI. CDR3 nucleotides: TGTGCCAGCAGTGCTCGGACAGAAGAAAAACTGTTTTTT. Its protein product is CASSARTEEKLFF.

This clone was counted a single time. The chain recombines TRBV7-2 with TRBJ1-5; TRBD1 might be the D (6 bases). In germline, CDR1 is SGHTA, CDR2 FQGNSA. The CDR3 has 15 residues. The ends were cut back, 6 bases at V and 0 bases at J, with 12 bases in the middle. CDR3 protein: CASSWTEDSNQPQHF. The DNA of the CDR3 is TGTGCCAGCAGTTGGACAGAGGATAGCAATCAGCCCCAGCATTTT.

This clone was detected once. The chain has TRBV9 and TRBJ1-1, with a possible D match to TRBD1 (6 bases). The CDR3 length is 14 residues. With 1 base removed from V and 2 bases from J, the gap between germline ends came to 9 bases. CDR1 and CDR2 (germline): SGDLS, YYNGEE. The CDR3 region is CASSVQDRNTEAFF. DNA for the CDR3: TGTGCCAGCAGCGTACAGGACAGAAACACTGAAGCTTTCTTT.

The chain recombines TRBV11-2 with TRBJ2-2; 9 bases fit TRBD2. CDR3 size: 15 residues. Trimming took 6 bases from V and 1 from J; bases not matched to a gene: 3. Germline assignment: CDR1 SGHAT and CDR2 FQNNGV. The CDR3 sequence is CASRPAGGNTGELFF. The CDR3 nucleotides are TGTGCCAGCAGACCAGCGGGAGGGAACACCGGGGAGCTGTTTTTT. Full variable domain (remainder filled in from reference TRBV11-2 and TRBJ2-2): EAGVAQSPRYKIIEKRQSVAFWCNPISGHATLYWYQQILGQGPKLLIQFQNNGVVDDSQLPKDRFSAERLKGVDSTLKIQPAKLEDSAVYLCASRPAGGNTGELFFGEGSRLTVL.

The chain carries TRBV28 and TRBJ1-5; no firm D call. Germline CDR1 and CDR2: MDHEN and SYDVKM. Trimming shortened V by 5 bases and J by 7 bases, and 18 bases separated the two germline ends. The CDR3 has 15 amino acids. CDR3 DNA: TGTGCCAGCAGTCTAGCCGTCGGGGATGGGCAGCCCCAGCATTTT. It translates to CASSLAVGDGQPQHF.

This clone appeared once. The chain uses TRBV10-3 and TRBJ1-1, with 8 bases matching TRBD1. This CDR3 region has 15 residues. J gave up 6 bases and V 6 bases, and 12 bases lay outside the gene matches. Germline V lookup: CDR1 ENHRY, CDR2 SYGVKD. CDR3 coding DNA: TGTGCCATCAGGGAAACGGGACAGGCCCAACCTGAAGCTTTCTTT. Its translation: CAIRETGQAQPEAFF.